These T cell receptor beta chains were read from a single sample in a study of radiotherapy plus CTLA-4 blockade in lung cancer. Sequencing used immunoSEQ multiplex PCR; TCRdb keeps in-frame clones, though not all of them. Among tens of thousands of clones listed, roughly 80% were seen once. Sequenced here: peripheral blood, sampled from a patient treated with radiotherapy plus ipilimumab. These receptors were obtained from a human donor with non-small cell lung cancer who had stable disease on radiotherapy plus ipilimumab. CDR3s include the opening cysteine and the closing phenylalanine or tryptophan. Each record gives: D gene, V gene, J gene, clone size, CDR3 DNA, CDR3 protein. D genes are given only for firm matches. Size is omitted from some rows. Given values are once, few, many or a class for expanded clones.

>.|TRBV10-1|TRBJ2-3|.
TGCGCCAGCAGTGAGTCGACTCGGGAAACGCAGTATTTT
CASSESTRETQYF
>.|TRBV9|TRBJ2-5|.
TGTGCCAGCAGCGTAGTAAGAGAGGGGACCCAGTACTTC
CASSVVREGTQYF
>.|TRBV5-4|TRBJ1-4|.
TGTGCCAGCAGCGCCTGGGGGGGTGAAAAACTGTTTTTT
CASSAWGGEKLFF
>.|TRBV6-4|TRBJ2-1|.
TGTGCCAGCAGTGAATTGGCTTGGGGATACAATGAGCAGTTCTTC
CASSELAWGYNEQFF
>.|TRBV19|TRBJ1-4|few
TGTGCCAGTACCCCATCTTTTGGAGTTCACGATGAAAAACTGTTTTTT
CASTPSFGVHDEKLFF
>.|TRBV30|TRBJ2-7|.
TGTGCCTGGAGTGGGGGCCTAGGACGGCGTAGCCAGCAGTACTTC
CAWSGGLGRRSQQYF
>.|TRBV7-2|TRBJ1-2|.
TGTGCCAGCAGCTTACGAGGGTGGGATGGCTACACCTTC
CASSLRGWDGYTF
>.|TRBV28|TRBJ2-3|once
TGTGCCAGCAGTTTATCCGGGTTATCGGATACGCAGTATTTT
CASSLSGLSDTQYF
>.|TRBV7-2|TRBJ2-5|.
TGTGCCAGCAGCGCGTACAGCCAAGAGACCCAGTACTTC
CASSAYSQETQYF
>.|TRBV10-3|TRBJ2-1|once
TGTGCCATCAGTGAGCCGGGAGAGTATAGCGCGTACAATGAGCAGTTCTTC
CAISEPGEYSAYNEQFF
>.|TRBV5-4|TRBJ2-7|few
TGTGCCAGCAGGCGAGGATCAGCGGAGTACTACGAGCAGTACTTC
CASRRGSAEYYEQYF
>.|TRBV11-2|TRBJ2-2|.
TGTGCCAGCAGCTTAGCTAGCCCCTGGAGGAACACCGGGGAGCTGTTTTTT
CASSLASPWRNTGELFF
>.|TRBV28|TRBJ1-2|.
TGTGCCAGCTCGATAACAGGCCCCCCTGACTATGGCTACACCTTC
CASSITGPPDYGYTF
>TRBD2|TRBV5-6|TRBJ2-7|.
TGTGCCAGCAGCAGACTAGCGAACTACGAGCAGTACTTC
CASSRLANYEQYF
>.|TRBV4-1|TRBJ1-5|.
TGCGCCAGCGCCCAAGGCCCCGCCAGGGATGGGAATCAGCCCCAGCATTTT
CASAQGPARDGNQPQHF
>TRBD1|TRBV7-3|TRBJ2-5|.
TGTGCCAGCAGCTTAACAGGGGGCAACCAAGAGACCCAGTACTTC
CASSLTGGNQETQYF
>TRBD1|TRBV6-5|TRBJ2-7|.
TGTGCCAGCAGTTACGGGACAGGGGTCCACGAGCAGTACTTC
CASSYGTGVHEQYF
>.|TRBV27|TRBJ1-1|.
TGTGCCAGCAGTAATACACCTGGGGGTACCACTGAAGCTTTCTTT
CASSNTPGGTTEAFF
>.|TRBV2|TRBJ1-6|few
TGTGCCAGTACTTCAGGTTTAGGATCACCCCTCCACTTT
CASTSGLGSPLHF
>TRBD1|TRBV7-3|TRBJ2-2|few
TGTGCCAGCAGTCCAGACAGGGGGCGTCCCCGGGAGCTGTTTTTT
CASSPDRGRPRELFF